The clone carrying this T cell receptor beta chain was detected many times. Antigen specificity is unknown. Regions amplified from RNA transcripts were the TCR beta CDR3 regions. The HTBI primer set served for first-round RT-PCR of the TCR CDR3. Each CDR3 protein gets one entry after TCRdb re-called the multiplex PCR reads with MiXCR. The sample holds around 440,000 distinct CDR3 sequences, approximately 14% seen once. The CDR3 sequence is 18 residues long. J was trimmed by 7 bases and V by 3 bases; bases with no gene match: 17. Each diagnosis was grounded in clinical symptoms, serum thyroxine and TRAb, thyroid ultrasound, and orbital computed tomography. This record belongs to a study of T cells in Graves' hyperthyroidism and ophthalmopathy. Whole-study findings and limits: Most clonotypes expanded in thyroid above 0.001 were likewise present in blood.

The receptor was isolated from a woman between 18 and 30 years old with Graves' hyperthyroidism. The chain is built from TRBV12-3 or TRBV12-4 and TRBJ1-5; TRBD1 matches at 8 bases. The sequenced material came from blood. CDR3 coding DNA: TGTGCCAGCAGTTTCTCTGGCAGGGGGCTGTTCGGGAGGCAGCCCCAGCATTTT. Amino acid sequence: CASSFSGRGLFGRQPQHF.